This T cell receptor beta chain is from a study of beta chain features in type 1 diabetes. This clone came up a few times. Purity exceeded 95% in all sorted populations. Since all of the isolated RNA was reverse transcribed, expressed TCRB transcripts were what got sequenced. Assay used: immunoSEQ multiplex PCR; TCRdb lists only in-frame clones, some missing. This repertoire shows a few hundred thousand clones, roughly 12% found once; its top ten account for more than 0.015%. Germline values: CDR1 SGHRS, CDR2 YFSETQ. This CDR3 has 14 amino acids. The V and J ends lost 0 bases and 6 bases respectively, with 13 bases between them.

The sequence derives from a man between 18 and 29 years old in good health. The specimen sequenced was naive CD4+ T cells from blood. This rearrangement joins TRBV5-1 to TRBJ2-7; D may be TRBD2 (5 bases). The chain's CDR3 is CASSLGLAVGEQYF. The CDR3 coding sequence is TGCGCCAGCAGCTTGGGGCTAGCCGTGGGCGAGCAGTACTTC.